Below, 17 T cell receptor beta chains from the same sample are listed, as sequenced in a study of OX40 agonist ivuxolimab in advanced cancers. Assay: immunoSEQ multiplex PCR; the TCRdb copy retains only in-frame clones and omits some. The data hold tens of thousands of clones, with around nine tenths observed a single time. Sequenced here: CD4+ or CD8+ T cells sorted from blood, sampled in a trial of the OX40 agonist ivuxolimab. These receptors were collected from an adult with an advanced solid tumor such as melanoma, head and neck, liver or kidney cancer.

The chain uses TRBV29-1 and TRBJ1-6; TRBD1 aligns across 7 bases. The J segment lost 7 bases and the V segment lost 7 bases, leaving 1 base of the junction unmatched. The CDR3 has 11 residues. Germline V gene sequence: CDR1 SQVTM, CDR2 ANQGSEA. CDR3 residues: CSGGQNSPLHF. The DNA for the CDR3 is TGCAGCGGGGGACAGAATTCACCCCTCCACTTT.

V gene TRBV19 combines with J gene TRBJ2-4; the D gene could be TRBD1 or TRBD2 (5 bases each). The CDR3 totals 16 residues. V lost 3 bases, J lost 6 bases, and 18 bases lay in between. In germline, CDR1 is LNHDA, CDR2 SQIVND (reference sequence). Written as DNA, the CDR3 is TGTGCCAGTAGTATTATGATGGTCTCAGGGAGAAACATTCAGTACTTC. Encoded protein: CASSIMMVSGRNIQYF.

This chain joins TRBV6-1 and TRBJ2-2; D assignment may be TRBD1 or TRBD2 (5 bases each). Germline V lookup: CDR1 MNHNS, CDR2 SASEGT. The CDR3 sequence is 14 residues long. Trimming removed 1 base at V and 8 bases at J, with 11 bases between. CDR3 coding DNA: TGTGCCAGCAGTGAAGTCGGGGCCAAGGGGGAGCTGTTTTTT. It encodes CASSEVGAKGELFF.

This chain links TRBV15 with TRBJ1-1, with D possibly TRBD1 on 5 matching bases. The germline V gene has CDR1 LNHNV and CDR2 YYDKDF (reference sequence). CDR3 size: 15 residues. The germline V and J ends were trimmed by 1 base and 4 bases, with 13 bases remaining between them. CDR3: CATSRGGGAATEAFF. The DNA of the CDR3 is TGTGCCACCAGCAGAGGGGGAGGGGCAGCCACTGAAGCTTTCTTT.

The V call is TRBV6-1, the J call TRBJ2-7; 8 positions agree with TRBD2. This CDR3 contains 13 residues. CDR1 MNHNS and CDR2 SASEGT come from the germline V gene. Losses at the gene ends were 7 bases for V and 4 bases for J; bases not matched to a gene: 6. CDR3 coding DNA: TGTGCCAGCACGACGGGGGGGGCGTACGAGCAGTACTTC. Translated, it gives CASTTGGAYEQYF.

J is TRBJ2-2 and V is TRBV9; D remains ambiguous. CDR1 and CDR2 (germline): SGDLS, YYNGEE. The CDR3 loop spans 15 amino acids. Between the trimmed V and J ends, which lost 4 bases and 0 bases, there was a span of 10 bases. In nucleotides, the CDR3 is TGTGCCAGCAGCTTGGGCGGACCGAACACCGGGGAGCTGTTTTTT. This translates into CASSLGGPNTGELFF.

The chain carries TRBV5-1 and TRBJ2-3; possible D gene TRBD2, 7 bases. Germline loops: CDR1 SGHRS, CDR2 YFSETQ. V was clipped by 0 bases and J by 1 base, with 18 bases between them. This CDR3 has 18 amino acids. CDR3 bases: TGCGCCAGCAGCTTGGGAACTGGCGGGGGCCACCGCACAGATACGCAGTATTTT. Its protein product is CASSLGTGGGHRTDTQYF.

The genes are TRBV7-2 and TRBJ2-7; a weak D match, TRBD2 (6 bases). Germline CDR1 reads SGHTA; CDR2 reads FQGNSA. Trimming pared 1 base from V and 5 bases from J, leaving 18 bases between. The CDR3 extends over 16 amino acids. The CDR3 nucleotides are TGTGCCAGCAGCTTAGGGCACCAAACTAGCCTCCACGAGCAGTACTTC. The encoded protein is CASSLGHQTSLHEQYF. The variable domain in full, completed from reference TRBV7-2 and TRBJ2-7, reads GAGVSQSPSNKVTEKGKDVELRCDPISGHTALYWYRQSLGQGLEFLIYFQGNSAPDKSGLPSDRFSAERTGGSVSTLTIQRTQQEDSAVYLCASSLGHQTSLHEQYFGPGTRLTVT.

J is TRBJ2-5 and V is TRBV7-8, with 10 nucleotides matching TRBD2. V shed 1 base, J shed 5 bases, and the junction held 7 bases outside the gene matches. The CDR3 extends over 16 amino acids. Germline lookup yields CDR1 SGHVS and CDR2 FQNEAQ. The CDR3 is CASSLEATSGMETQYF. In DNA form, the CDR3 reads TGTGCCAGCAGCTTAGAGGCCACTAGCGGGATGGAGACCCAGTACTTC.

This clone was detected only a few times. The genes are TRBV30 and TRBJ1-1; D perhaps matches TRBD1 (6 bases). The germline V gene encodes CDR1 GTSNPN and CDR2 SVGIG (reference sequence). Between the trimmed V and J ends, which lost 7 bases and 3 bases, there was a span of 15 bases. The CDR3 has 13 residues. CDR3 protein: CASNRVSDTEAFF. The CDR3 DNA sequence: TGTGCCTCTAACAGGGTTTCGGACACTGAAGCTTTCTTT.

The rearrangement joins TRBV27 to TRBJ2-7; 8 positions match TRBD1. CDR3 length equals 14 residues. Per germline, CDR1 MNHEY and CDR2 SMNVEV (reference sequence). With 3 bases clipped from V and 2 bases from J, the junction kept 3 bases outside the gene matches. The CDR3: CASSFRGPPYEQYF. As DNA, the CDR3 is TGTGCCAGCAGTTTCAGGGGGCCACCCTACGAGCAGTACTTC.

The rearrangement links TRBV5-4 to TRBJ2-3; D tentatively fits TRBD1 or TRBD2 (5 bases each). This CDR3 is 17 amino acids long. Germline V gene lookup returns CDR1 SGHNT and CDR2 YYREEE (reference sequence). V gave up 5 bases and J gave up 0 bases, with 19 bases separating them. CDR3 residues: CASRKGEGSSSTDTQYF. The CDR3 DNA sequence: TGTGCCAGCAGGAAAGGCGAGGGGTCCTCTAGCACAGATACGCAGTATTTT.

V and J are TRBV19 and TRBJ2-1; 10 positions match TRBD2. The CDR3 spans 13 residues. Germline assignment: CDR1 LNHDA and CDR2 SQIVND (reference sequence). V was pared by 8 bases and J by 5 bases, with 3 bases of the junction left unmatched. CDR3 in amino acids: CASRTSGHNEQFF. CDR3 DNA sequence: TGTGCCAGTCGGACTAGCGGCCACAATGAGCAGTTCTTC.

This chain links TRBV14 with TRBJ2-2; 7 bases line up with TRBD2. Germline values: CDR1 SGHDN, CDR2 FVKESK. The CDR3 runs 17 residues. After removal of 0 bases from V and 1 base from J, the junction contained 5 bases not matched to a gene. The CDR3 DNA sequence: TGTGCCAGCAGCCAAGAAAAGAGCGGGAAGAACACCGGGGAGCTGTTTTTT. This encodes CASSQEKSGKNTGELFF.

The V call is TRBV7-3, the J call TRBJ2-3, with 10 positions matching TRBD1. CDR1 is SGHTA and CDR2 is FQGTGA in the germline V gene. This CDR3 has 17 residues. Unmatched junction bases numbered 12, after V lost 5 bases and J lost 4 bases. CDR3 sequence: CASSAGPRGQGPDTQYF. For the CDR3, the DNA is TGTGCCAGCAGCGCCGGCCCCCGGGGACAGGGGCCAGATACGCAGTATTTT.

This chain's CDR3 is CASRQGFMNTEAFF. In DNA, the CDR3 is TGTGCCAGCAGACAGGGCTTCATGAACACTGAAGCTTTCTTT. This sequence joins TRBV7-2 and TRBJ1-1; D is possibly TRBD1 (6 bases). V was clipped by 6 bases and J by 0 bases, with 11 bases between them. CDR1 and CDR2 (germline): SGHTA, FQGNSA. The CDR3 is 14 amino acids.

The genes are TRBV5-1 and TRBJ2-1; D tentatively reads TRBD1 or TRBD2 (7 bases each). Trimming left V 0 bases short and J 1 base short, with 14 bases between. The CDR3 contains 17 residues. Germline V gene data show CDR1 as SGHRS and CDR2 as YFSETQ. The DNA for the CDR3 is TGCGCCAGCAGCTTGGGGTTTCAGGGGGGGTCCTACAATGAGCAGTTCTTC. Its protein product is CASSLGFQGGSYNEQFF. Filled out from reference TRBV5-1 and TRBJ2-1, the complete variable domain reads KAGVTQTPRYLIKTRGQQVTLSCSPISGHRSVSWYQQTPGQGLQFLFEYFSETQRNKGNFPGRFSGRQFSNSRSEMNVSTLELGDSALYLCASSLGFQGGSYNEQFFGPGTRLTVL.